This TCR beta chain was sequenced in a study of regulatory T cells in long-lasting Graves disease. Study summary: Antithyroid drugs had been given to newly diagnosed Graves' patients for under 3 months. Broader study findings: Analysis covered peripheral blood alone, not thyroid tissue.

Trimming removed 2 bases from V and 1 base from J, with 10 bases in between. This CDR3 contains 15 residues. This clonotype turned up a few times. Its antigen is not identified. Time point meaning: newly diagnosed GD, antithyroid drugs for less than 3 months. Making the TCR library involved RNA that had been extracted from PBMCs. Arm-PCR of CDR3 regions with iRepertoire HTBI primers generated TCR beta libraries. Via MiXCR, TCRdb re-called the multiplex PCR reads, giving one row per CDR3 protein. The table includes fewer than 450,000 distinct CDR3 sequences, approximately 15% detected once. These records were also assigned to another study, of T cells in Graves' hyperthyroidism and ophthalmopathy. That work adds: Ophthalmopathy could be told apart from stable hyperthyroidism with a 13 V-J model.

This TCR came from a woman in her forties with Graves disease. The input for sequencing was peripheral blood mononuclear cells (PBMCs), taken at new diagnosis, from a patient treated with antithyroid drugs. This rearrangement joins TRBV12-3 or TRBV12-4 to TRBJ2-3, with a possible D match to TRBD1 (5 bases). The DNA for the CDR3 is TGTGCCAGCAGTTTATTAGGGGTAGGCACAGATACGCAGTATTTT. Translated, it gives CASSLLGVGTDTQYF.